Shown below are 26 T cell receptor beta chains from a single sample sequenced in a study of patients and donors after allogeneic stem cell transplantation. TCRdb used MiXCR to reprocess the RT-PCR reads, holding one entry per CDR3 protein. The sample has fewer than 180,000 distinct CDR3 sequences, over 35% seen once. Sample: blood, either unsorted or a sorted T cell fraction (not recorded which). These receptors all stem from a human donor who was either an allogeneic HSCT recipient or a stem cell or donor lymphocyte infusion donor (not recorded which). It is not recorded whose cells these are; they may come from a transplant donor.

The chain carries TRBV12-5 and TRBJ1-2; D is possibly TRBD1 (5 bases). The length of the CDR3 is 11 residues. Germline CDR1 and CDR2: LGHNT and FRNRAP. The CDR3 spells CALPRGYGYTF. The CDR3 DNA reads TGTGCCCTGCCCCGGGGGTATGGCTACACCTTC.

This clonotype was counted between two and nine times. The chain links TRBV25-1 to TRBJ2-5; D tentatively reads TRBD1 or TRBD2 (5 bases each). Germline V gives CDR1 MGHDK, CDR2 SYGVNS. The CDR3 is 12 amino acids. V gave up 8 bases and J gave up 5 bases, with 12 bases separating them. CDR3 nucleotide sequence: TGTGCCAGCGGGACGTACCGGGAGACCCAGTACTTC. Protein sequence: CASGTYRETQYF.

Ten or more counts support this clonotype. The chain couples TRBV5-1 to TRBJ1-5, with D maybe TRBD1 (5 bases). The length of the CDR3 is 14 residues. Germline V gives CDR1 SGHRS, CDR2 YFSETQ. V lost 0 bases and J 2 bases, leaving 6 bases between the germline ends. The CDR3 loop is CASSLEGGNQPQHF. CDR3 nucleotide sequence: TGCGCCAGCAGCTTGGAAGGGGGCAATCAGCCCCAGCATTTT.

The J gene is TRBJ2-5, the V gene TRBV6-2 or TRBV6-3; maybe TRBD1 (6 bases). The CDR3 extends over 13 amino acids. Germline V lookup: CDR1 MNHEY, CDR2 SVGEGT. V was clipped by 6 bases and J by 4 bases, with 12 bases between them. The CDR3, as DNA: TGTGCCAGCAGCCGCGGACAGAGAGAGACCCAGTACTTC. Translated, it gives CASSRGQRETQYF.

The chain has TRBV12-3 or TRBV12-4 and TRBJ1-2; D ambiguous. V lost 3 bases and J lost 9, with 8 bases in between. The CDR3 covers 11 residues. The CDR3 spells CASSFPGSYTF. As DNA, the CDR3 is TGTGCCAGCAGTTTCCCAGGAAGCTACACCTTC.

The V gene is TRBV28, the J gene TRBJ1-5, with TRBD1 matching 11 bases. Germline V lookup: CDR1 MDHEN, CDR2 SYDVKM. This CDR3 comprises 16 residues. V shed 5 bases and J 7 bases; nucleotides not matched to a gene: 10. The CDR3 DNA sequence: TGTGCCAGCAGTCCCCAGGGACAGGGGGAGAACCAGCCCCAGCATTTT. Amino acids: CASSPQGQGENQPQHF.

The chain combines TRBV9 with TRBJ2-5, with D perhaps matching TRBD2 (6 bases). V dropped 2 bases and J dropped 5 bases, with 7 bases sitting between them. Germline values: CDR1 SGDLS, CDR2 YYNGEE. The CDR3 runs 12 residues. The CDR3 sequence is CASSVEGETQYF. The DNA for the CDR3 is TGTGCCAGCAGCGTGGAGGGGGAGACCCAGTACTTC.

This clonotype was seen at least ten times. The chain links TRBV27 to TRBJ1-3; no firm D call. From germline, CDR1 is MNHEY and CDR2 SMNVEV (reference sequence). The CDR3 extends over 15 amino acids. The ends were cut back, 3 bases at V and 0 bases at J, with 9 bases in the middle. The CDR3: CASSFDRSSGNTIYF. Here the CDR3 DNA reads TGTGCCAGCAGTTTCGACCGGAGCTCTGGAAACACCATATATTTT.

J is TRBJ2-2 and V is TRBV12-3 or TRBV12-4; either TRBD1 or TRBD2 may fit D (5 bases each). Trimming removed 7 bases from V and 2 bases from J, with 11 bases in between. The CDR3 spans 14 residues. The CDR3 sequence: CASTKGPNTGELFF. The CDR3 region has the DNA TGTGCCAGCACCAAGGGACCCAACACCGGGGAGCTGTTTTTT.

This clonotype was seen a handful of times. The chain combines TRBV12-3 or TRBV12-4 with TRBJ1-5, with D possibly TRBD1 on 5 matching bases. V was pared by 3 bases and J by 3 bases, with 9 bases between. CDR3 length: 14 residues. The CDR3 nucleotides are TGTGCCAGCAGTTTGGGGCTGAACAATCAGCCCCAGCATTTT. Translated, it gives CASSLGLNNQPQHF.

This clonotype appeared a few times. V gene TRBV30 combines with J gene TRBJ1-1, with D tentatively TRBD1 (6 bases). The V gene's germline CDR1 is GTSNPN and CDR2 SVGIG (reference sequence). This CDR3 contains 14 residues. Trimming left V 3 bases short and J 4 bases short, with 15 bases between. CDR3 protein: CAWSQGHTGTEAFF. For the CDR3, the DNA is TGTGCCTGGAGCCAGGGACACACGGGCACTGAAGCTTTCTTT.

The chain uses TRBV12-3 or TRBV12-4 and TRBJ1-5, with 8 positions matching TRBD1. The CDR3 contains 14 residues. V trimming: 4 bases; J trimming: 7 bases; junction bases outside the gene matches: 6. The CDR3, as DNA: TGTGCCAGCAGTTCCCAGACAGGGGTCCAGCCCCAGCATTTT. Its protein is CASSSQTGVQPQHF.

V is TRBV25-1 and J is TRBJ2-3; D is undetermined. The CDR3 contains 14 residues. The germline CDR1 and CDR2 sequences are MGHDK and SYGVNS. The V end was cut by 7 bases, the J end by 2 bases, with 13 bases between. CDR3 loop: CASTPRLHTDTQYF. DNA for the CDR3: TGTGCCAGCACGCCCCGGTTACACACAGATACGCAGTATTTT.

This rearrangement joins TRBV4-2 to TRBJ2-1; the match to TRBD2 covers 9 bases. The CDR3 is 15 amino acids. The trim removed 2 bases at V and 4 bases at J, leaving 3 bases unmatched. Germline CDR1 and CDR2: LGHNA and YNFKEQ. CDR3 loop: CASSQLAGEYNEQFF. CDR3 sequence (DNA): TGTGCCAGCAGCCAATTAGCGGGGGAGTACAATGAGCAGTTCTTC.

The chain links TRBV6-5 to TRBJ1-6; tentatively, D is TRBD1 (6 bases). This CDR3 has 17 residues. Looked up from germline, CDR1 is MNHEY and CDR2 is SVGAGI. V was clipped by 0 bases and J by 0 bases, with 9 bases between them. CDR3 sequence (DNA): TGTGCCAGCAGTTACTCGAGGGGGAGCTCCTATAATTCACCCCTCCACTTT. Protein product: CASSYSRGSSYNSPLHF.

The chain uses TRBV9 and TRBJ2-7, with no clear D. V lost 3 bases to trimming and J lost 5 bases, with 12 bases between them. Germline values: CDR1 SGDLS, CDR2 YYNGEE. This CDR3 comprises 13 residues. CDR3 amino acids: CASSATPGNEQYF. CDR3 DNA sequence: TGTGCCAGCAGCGCAACCCCGGGCAACGAGCAGTACTTC.

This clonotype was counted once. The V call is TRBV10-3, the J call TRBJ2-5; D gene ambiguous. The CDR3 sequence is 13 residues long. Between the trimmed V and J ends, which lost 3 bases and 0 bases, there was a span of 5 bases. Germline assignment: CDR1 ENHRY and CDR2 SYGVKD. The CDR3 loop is CAISDGDQETQYF. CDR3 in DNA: TGTGCCATCAGTGATGGGGACCAAGAGACCCAGTACTTC.

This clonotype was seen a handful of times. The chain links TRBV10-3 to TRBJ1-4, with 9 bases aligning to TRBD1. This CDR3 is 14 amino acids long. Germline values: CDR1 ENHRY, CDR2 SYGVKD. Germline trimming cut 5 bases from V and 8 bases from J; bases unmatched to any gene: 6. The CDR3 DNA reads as TGTGCCATCAGTTCGGGACAGGGAAACGAAAAACTGTTTTTT. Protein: CAISSGQGNEKLFF.

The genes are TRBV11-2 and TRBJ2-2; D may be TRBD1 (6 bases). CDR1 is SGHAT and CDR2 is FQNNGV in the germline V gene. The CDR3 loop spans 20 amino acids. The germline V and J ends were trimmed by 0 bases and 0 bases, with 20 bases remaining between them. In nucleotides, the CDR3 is TGTGCCAGCAGCTTAGAGACAGGACCCCAACTCACCTCGAACACCGGGGAGCTGTTTTTT. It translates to CASSLETGPQLTSNTGELFF.

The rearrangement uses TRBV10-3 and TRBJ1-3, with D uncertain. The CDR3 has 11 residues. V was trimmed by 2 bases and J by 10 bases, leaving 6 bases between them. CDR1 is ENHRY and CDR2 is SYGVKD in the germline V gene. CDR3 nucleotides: TGTGCCATCAGTGAGGACCAGACCATATATTTT. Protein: CAISEDQTIYF.

CDR3: CASSPQDSRWTDTQYF. DNA of the CDR3: TGTGCCAGCAGCCCCCAGGACAGCCGGTGGACAGATACGCAGTATTTT. The chain couples TRBV11-1 to TRBJ2-3; a possible D gene is TRBD1 (6 bases). This CDR3 is 16 amino acids long. Trimming removed 5 bases at V and 3 bases at J, with 18 bases between. In germline, CDR1 is SGHAT, CDR2 FQDESV (reference sequence).

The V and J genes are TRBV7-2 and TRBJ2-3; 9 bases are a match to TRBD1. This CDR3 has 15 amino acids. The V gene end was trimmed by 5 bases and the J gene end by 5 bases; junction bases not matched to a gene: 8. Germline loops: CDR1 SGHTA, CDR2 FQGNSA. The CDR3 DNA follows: TGTGCCAGCAGCGTCCGGGACAGGGCTTTAGATACGCAGTATTTT. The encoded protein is CASSVRDRALDTQYF.

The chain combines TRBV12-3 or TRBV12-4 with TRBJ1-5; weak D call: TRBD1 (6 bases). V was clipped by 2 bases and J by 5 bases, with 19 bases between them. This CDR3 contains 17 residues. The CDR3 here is CASSLTFGGGQDQPQHF. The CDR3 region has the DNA TGTGCCAGCAGTTTAACCTTCGGGGGCGGTCAGGATCAGCCCCAGCATTTT.

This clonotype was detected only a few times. This CDR3 is CSATPLAGVTGELFF. The CDR3 DNA is TGCAGTGCCACACCCCTAGCGGGGGTTACCGGGGAGCTGTTTTTT. The chain is built from TRBV20-1 and TRBJ2-2, with 10 bases lining up with TRBD2. CDR1 and CDR2 (germline): DFQATT, SNEGSKA (reference sequence). V gave up 6 bases and J gave up 5 bases; unmatched junction bases: 9. CDR3 length: 15 residues.

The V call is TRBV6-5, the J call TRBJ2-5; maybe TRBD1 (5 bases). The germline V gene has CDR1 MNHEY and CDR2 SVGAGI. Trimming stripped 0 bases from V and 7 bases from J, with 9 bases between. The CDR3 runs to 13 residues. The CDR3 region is CASSYSGRGTQYF. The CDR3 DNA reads TGTGCCAGCAGTTACTCCGGTAGGGGGACCCAGTACTTC.

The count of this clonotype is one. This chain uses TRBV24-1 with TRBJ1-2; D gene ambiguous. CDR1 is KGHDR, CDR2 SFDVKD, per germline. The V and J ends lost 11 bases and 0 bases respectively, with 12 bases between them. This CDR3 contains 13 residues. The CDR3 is CAISVQANYGYTF. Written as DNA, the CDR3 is TGTGCCATTTCCGTACAAGCTAACTATGGCTACACCTTC.